These T cell receptor beta chains were read from a single sample in a study of OX40 agonist ivuxolimab in advanced cancers. The data were produced by immunoSEQ multiplex PCR, yet TCRdb's version contains in-frame clones alone and is incomplete. The table has about 45,000 clones, approximately 80% seen once. The material was CD4+ or CD8+ T cells sorted from blood, obtained in a trial of the OX40 agonist ivuxolimab. The receptors shown here come from an adult with an advanced solid tumor such as melanoma, head and neck, liver or kidney cancer. CDR3s include the opening cysteine and the closing phenylalanine or tryptophan. The D gene is left open where the match is weak. Size is omitted from some rows. Given values are once, few, many or a class for expanded clones.

length	size	D	V	CDR3
15	once	TRBD2	TRBV5-4	CASSLGGRTSYEQYF
15	-	-	TRBV11-3	CASSLGGLSSYEQYF
15	-	-	TRBV11-2	CASSRGAGYNEKLFF
12	-	-	TRBV9	CASSVARDTQYF
15	few	-	TRBV5-1	CASGDGTTVKETQYF
15	-	TRBD1	TRBV6-5	CASSGTGLGNQPQHF
15	once	TRBD1	TRBV6-1	CASSESYRGSEKLFF
14	-	-	TRBV6-5	CASSYSSRAYEQYF
16	few	-	TRBV5-1	CASSWGPGASQETQYF
16	-	TRBD2	TRBV4-1	CASSQAGLAGGDEQFF
16	-	-	TRBV4-1	CASSQTREGIENTIYF